The 31 T cell receptor beta chains below all came from one sample that was sequenced in a study of vaccination and CD4 T cells after COVID-19. Treatment of the sample: roughly 10-day PBMC culture with coronavirus spike peptide pools or control peptides (ViraFEST assay). Cultured CD4+ T cell DNA was sequenced using the Oncomine TCR Beta short-read assay. TCRdb processed the PCR reads anew with MiXCR; each CDR3 protein has one entry. Here the sample spans several thousand distinct CDR3 sequences, approximately 50% being singletons. These TCRs' antigens remain unknown. The source material was CD4+ T cells from blood, cultured in vitro. Receptors were obtained from a human donor who had recovered from COVID-19.

Within the sample, this clonotype is hyperexpanded. CDR3 in amino acids: CASSRTGTGSSYNSPLHF. Written as DNA, the CDR3 is TGTGCCAGCAGCCGGACCGGGACAGGGAGCTCCTATAATTCACCCCTCCACTTT. The V gene is TRBV12-3 or TRBV12-4, the J gene TRBJ1-6; 9 bases match TRBD1. This CDR3 contains 18 residues. V shed 6 bases and J 0 bases; nucleotides not matched to a gene: 9.

This chain joins TRBV19 and TRBJ2-2, with 9 bases lining up with TRBD2. This CDR3 is 16 amino acids long. With 8 bases clipped from V and 1 base from J, the junction kept 8 bases outside the gene matches. The germline CDR1 and CDR2 sequences are LNHDA and SQIVND (reference sequence). CDR3 coding DNA: TGTGCCAGTGGTAGCGGGGGCCTATTGAACACCGGGGAGCTGTTTTTT. Its translation: CASGSGGLLNTGELFF.

This clonotype was seen only a few times. The chain carries TRBV6-2 or TRBV6-3 and TRBJ2-7; TRBD1 matches at 8 bases. The CDR3 covers 16 residues. CDR1 is MNHEY, CDR2 SVGEGT, per germline. The V gene end was trimmed by 0 bases and the J gene end by 5 bases; junction bases not matched to a gene: 9. This CDR3 is CASSYSIPRQGHEQYF. Written as DNA, the CDR3 is TGTGCCAGCAGTTACTCGATCCCCCGACAGGGGCACGAGCAGTACTTC.

V and J are TRBV21-1 and TRBJ1-5. TRBV21-1 is given as a pseudogene. This CDR3 spans 18 amino acids. Here the CDR3 DNA reads TGTGCCAGCAGCAAAGGGATACGGTGGACCTATAGCAATCAGCCCCAGCATTTT. Its protein is CASSKGIRWTYSNQPQHF.

The gene calls are TRBV6-4 and TRBJ2-3; D is unclear. The germline V gene encodes CDR1 MRHNA and CDR2 SNTAGT. The length of the CDR3 is 15 residues. V dropped 3 bases and J dropped 2 bases, with 12 bases sitting between them. The CDR3 DNA follows: TGTGCCAGCAGTGAGTACGTTTCACTCACAGATACGCAGTATTTT. Translating it yields CASSEYVSLTDTQYF.

The V call is TRBV28, the J call TRBJ1-1, with D unclear. There are 12 residues in the CDR3. Trimming removed 3 bases from V and 10 bases from J, with 12 bases in between. Germline V gives CDR1 MDHEN, CDR2 SYDVKM. The CDR3 protein is CASSFSGRAAFF. DNA of the CDR3: TGTGCCAGCAGTTTTTCCGGTAGGGCAGCTTTCTTT.

The V gene is TRBV6-2 or TRBV6-3, the J gene TRBJ1-1, with 9 bases that match TRBD1. This CDR3 has 14 residues. The V gene end was trimmed by 6 bases and the J gene end by 4 bases; junction bases not matched to a gene: 6. The V gene's germline CDR1 is MNHEY and CDR2 SVGEGT. The CDR3 DNA sequence: TGTGCCAGCAGAACAGGGGGCGGACCCACTGAAGCTTTCTTT. Translation: CASRTGGGPTEAFF.

There are a few counts of this clonotype. This chain uses TRBV7-2 with TRBJ2-7, with TRBD1 matching 7 bases. The CDR3 length is 17 residues. Germline CDR1 reads SGHTA; CDR2 reads FQGNSA. The junction had 12 bases not matched to a gene; V was cut back by 0 bases and J by 4 bases. The CDR3 region is CASSLAGLGRGFYEQYF. CDR3 nucleotide sequence: TGTGCCAGCAGCTTAGCAGGTTTGGGCAGGGGGTTTTACGAGCAGTACTTC.

The gene calls are TRBV7-2 and TRBJ2-3, with 10 bases matching TRBD2. CDR1 is SGHTA, CDR2 FQGNSA, per germline. J gave up 1 base and V 1 base, and 5 bases lay outside the gene matches. The CDR3 extends over 17 amino acids. CDR3 bases: TGTGCCAGCAGCTTAGGGTTGCTAGCGGGGGGCACAGATACGCAGTATTTT. Its translation: CASSLGLLAGGTDTQYF.

This chain connects TRBV29-1 to TRBJ2-2; TRBD1 matches 10 bases. This CDR3 has 14 amino acids. CDR1 and CDR2 from the germline V gene are SQVTM and ANQGSEA. Trimming cost V 5 bases and J 4 bases; bases outside gene matches: 4. Here the CDR3 DNA reads TGCAGCGTTACCGGGACAGGGGTCACCGGGGAGCTGTTTTTT. It yields the protein CSVTGTGVTGELFF.

Sample share makes this clonotype large. At one end, the junction sequence differs from germline, possibly due to a read error. This sequence joins TRBV7-2 and TRBJ1-1, with 8 bases matching TRBD1. Germline CDR1 and CDR2: SGHTA and FQGNSA. This CDR3 has 16 residues. The CDR3 DNA follows: TGTGCCAGTAGCTTAACGACAGGGGCTTGGAACACTGAAGCTTTCTTT. It codes for CASSLTTGAWNTEAFF. Full variable domain (rest looked up from reference TRBV7-2 and TRBJ1-1): GAGVSQSPSNKVTEKGKDVELRCDPISGHTALYWYRQSLGQGLEFLIYFQGNSAPDKSGLPSDRFSAERTGGSVSTLTIQRTQQEDSAVYLCASSLTTGAWNTEAFFGQGTRLTVV.

By frequency in the sample, this clonotype is medium-sized. The V call is TRBV7-9, the J call TRBJ2-7; D unclear. Germline V gene data show CDR1 as SEHNR and CDR2 as FQNEAQ (reference sequence). V was cut by 5 bases and J by 5 bases, with 19 bases left in between. This CDR3 is 15 amino acids long. DNA for the CDR3: TGTGCCAGCAGCCTACCGGTCTCCCTTACGGACGAGCAGTACTTC. Encoded protein: CASSLPVSLTDEQYF.

The V call is TRBV5-1, the J call TRBJ2-1, with a weak D call TRBD2 (5 bases). With 5 bases removed from V and 4 bases from J, the gap between germline ends came to 19 bases. The CDR3 consists of 16 residues. Germline lookup yields CDR1 SGHRS and CDR2 YFSETQ. The CDR3 loop is CASRLGGAPLYNEQFF. CDR3 DNA: TGCGCCAGCAGACTCGGAGGAGCTCCCTTGTACAATGAGCAGTTCTTC.

This chain joins TRBV6-1 and TRBJ1-2; D possibly corresponds to TRBD1 (6 bases). This CDR3 is 13 amino acids long. Trimming shortened V by 4 bases and J by 2 bases, and 8 bases separated the two germline ends. The V gene's germline CDR1 is MNHNS and CDR2 SASEGT. CDR3 in amino acids: CASSGQANYGYTF. In DNA, the CDR3 is TGTGCCAGCAGTGGACAGGCCAACTATGGCTACACCTTC.

This clonotype was observed a handful of times. The CDR3 loop is CASSGGQISNQPQHF. CDR3 DNA sequence: TGTGCCAGCAGTGGGGGACAGATTAGCAATCAGCCCCAGCATTTT. V is TRBV6-2 or TRBV6-3 and J is TRBJ1-5; TRBD1 agrees at 7 bases. The CDR3 has 15 residues. Trimming took 5 bases from V and 0 from J; bases not matched to a gene: 4. Germline V gene lookup returns CDR1 MNHEY and CDR2 SVGEGT.

This chain uses TRBV7-4 with TRBJ2-3; the match to TRBD1 covers 10 bases. J was trimmed by 6 bases and V by 5 bases; bases with no gene match: 14. Germline lookup yields CDR1 SGHVT and CDR2 SQSDAQ. The CDR3 consists of 17 residues. CDR3 DNA sequence: TGTGCCAGCAGCAAAGGGTGTCCGGGACAGGGGTCTGATACGCAGTATTTT. Its protein is CASSKGCPGQGSDTQYF. The whole variable domain, filled in from reference TRBV7-4 and TRBJ2-3, reads GAGVSQSPRYKVAKRGRDVALRCDSISGHVTLYWYRQTLGQGSEVLTYSQSDAQRDKSGRPSGRFSAERPERSVSTLKIQRTEQGDSAVYLCASSKGCPGQGSDTQYFGPGTRLTVL.

The chain has TRBV9 and TRBJ1-4; TRBD1 is a possible D gene (5 bases). Per germline, CDR1 SGDLS and CDR2 YYNGEE. The CDR3 has 15 amino acids. V lost 0 bases and J lost 7, with 13 bases in between. CDR3 sequence reads: CASSVGNRGGEKLFF. The CDR3 nucleotides read TGTGCCAGCAGCGTAGGGAATAGGGGAGGTGAAAAACTGTTTTTT.

The gene calls are TRBV7-2 and TRBJ2-3; D remains ambiguous. Trimming left V 3 bases short and J 2 bases short, with 9 bases between. Looked up from germline, CDR1 is SGHTA and CDR2 is FQGNSA. The CDR3 covers 14 residues. For the CDR3, the DNA is TGTGCCAGCAGCTTCAGGCACCTCACAGATACGCAGTATTTT. Protein sequence: CASSFRHLTDTQYF. The full variable domain, its missing parts supplied by reference TRBV7-2 and TRBJ2-3, is GAGVSQSPSNKVTEKGKDVELRCDPISGHTALYWYRQSLGQGLEFLIYFQGNSAPDKSGLPSDRFSAERTGGSVSTLTIQRTQQEDSAVYLCASSFRHLTDTQYFGPGTRLTVL.

The genes are TRBV6-1 and TRBJ2-3; a possible D gene is TRBD2 (7 bases). V was trimmed by 4 bases and J by 1 base, leaving 15 bases between them. The CDR3 consists of 16 residues. The germline gives CDR1 MNHNS, CDR2 SASEGT. CDR3 in DNA: TGTGCCAGCAGTGGATCTTGGGGGGGCCGCACAGATACGCAGTATTTT. This codes for CASSGSWGGRTDTQYF.

This clonotype was detected only a few times. This chain connects TRBV19 to TRBJ1-5; 10 positions agree with TRBD1. Germline V gene data show CDR1 as LNHDA and CDR2 as SQIVND (reference sequence). The CDR3 has 15 residues. J gave up 6 bases and V 5 bases, and 7 bases lay outside the gene matches. Here the CDR3 DNA reads TGTGCCAGTAGTTTGGGACAGGGGCTTAGTCAGCCCCAGCATTTT. This codes for CASSLGQGLSQPQHF.

The chain employs TRBV12-5 and TRBJ2-2; D may be TRBD2 (5 bases). Trimming took 3 bases from V and 5 from J, leaving 7 bases between them. The CDR3 consists of 13 residues. From germline, CDR1 is LGHNT and CDR2 FRNRAP. This CDR3 is CASGLGGTGELFF. CDR3 coding DNA: TGTGCTAGTGGTTTAGGAGGAACCGGGGAGCTGTTTTTT.

This clonotype has just a few counts. The V call is TRBV6-1, the J call TRBJ1-2; maybe TRBD1 (6 bases). Germline V gene data show CDR1 as MNHNS and CDR2 as SASEGT. The CDR3 length is 14 residues. The V end was cut by 7 bases, the J end by 3 bases, with 15 bases between. CDR3 loop: CASKLFGQHYGYTF. CDR3 bases: TGTGCCAGCAAACTATTCGGACAGCACTATGGCTACACCTTC.

A single count supports this clonotype. The rearrangement links TRBV2 to TRBJ1-1; 7 nucleotides agree with TRBD1. CDR1 and CDR2 (germline): SNHLY, FYNNEI. Trimming removed 3 bases from V and 6 bases from J; junction bases left unmatched: 7. The CDR3 extends over 14 amino acids. The CDR3 nucleotides read TGTGCCAGCAGTGAGAGACAGGGAGGCGCTGAAGCTTTCTTT. This codes for CASSERQGGAEAFF. Full variable domain (missing parts from reference TRBV2 and TRBJ1-1): EPEVTQTPSHQVTQMGQEVILRCVPISNHLYFYWYRQILGQKVEFLVSFYNNEISEKSEIFDDQFSVERPDGSNFTLKIRSTKLEDSAMYFCASSERQGGAEAFFGQGTRLTVV.

This clonotype was detected a few times. This chain links TRBV15 with TRBJ1-2; D remains unclear. Trimming cost V 0 bases and J 7 bases, with 15 bases left between them. The CDR3 runs to 15 residues. Per the germline V gene, CDR1 is LNHNV and CDR2 is YYDKDF (reference sequence). The CDR3 loop is CATSREGAALSGYTF. The CDR3 DNA follows: TGTGCCACCAGCAGAGAGGGAGCAGCCCTGAGTGGCTACACCTTC.

J is TRBJ1-1 and V is TRBV18; 8 bases line up with TRBD1. Germline V gene lookup returns CDR1 KGHSH and CDR2 LQKENI. This CDR3 spans 13 amino acids. V shed 8 bases, J shed 1 base, and the junction held 3 bases outside the gene matches. CDR3 DNA: TGTGCCAGCAGACAGGGGCGGAACACTGAAGCTTTCTTT. This encodes CASRQGRNTEAFF.

V is TRBV9 and J is TRBJ1-2; TRBD1 agrees at 7 bases. V trimming: 1 base; J trimming: 8 bases; junction bases outside the gene matches: 8. The CDR3 runs 14 residues. CDR1 and CDR2 (germline): SGDLS, YYNGEE. CDR3 DNA sequence: TGTGCCAGCAGCGTAACCGAGGGGGCGCGAGGCTACACCTTC. Its translation is CASSVTEGARGYTF.

The chain couples TRBV6-5 to TRBJ1-2; 10 bases agree with TRBD1. CDR1 and CDR2 from the germline V gene are MNHEY and SVGAGI. CDR3 length: 17 residues. V gave up 0 bases and J gave up 8 bases; unmatched junction bases: 12. CDR3 sequence (DNA): TGTGCCAGCAGTTACTCTAGCGGGACAGGGGCAGAGGGAGGCTACACCTTC. Its protein product is CASSYSSGTGAEGGYTF.

As regards this clonotype: One end of the junction varies from germline; a read error may be responsible. The chain is built from TRBV5-3 and TRBJ2-7; D tentatively fits TRBD1 or TRBD2 (7 bases each). TRBV5-3 carries the ORF label, with uncertain function. The CDR3 runs 15 residues. CDR3 nucleotide sequence: TGTGCCAGCAGCTTGTTTGGGACAGCGGGAAACGAGCAGTACTTC. Its protein is CASSLFGTAGNEQYF.

The V gene is TRBV7-9, the J gene TRBJ2-1; unclear D gene. The CDR3 extends over 14 amino acids. Deletions cut 4 bases from V and 2 bases from J, with 9 bases between. Germline CDR1 is SEHNR and CDR2 is FQNEAQ (reference sequence). The CDR3 protein is CASSSDTTYNEQFF. DNA for the CDR3: TGTGCCAGCAGCTCCGACACTACCTACAATGAGCAGTTCTTC.

This chain joins TRBV20-1 and TRBJ1-4; unclear D gene. CDR1 and CDR2 (germline): DFQATT, SNEGSKA (reference sequence). The CDR3 runs 15 residues. Trimming removed 4 bases from V and 5 bases from J, with 17 bases in between. This CDR3 is CSATALYVANEKLFF. The CDR3 DNA follows: TGCAGTGCTACCGCCCTGTACGTCGCGAATGAAAAACTGTTTTTT.

The rearrangement uses TRBV2 and TRBJ1-4; no reliable D call. Trimming took off 8 bases at V and 8 bases at J, with 15 bases between the two ends. Per germline, CDR1 SNHLY and CDR2 FYNNEI. The length of the CDR3 is 13 residues. The CDR3 loop is CASSKGAVEKLFF. CDR3 sequence (DNA): TGTGCCAGCTCGAAGGGAGCAGTGGAAAAACTGTTTTTT.